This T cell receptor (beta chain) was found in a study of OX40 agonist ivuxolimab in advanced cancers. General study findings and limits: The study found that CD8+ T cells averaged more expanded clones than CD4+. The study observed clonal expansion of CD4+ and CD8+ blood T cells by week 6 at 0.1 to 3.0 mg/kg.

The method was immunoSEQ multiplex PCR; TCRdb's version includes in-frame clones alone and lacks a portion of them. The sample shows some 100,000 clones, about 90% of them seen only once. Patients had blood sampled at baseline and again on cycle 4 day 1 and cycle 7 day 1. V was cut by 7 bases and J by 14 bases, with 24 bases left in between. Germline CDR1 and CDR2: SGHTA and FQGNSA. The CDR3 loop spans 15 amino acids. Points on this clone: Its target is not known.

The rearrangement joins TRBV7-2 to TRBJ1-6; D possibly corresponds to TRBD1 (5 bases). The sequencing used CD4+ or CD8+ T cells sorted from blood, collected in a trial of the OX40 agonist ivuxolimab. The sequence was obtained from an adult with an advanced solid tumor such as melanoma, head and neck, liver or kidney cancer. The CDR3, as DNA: TGTGCCAGCACGGGGAATTGGGACCCCGTTTCGGCCCTCCACTTT. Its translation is CASTGNWDPVSALHF.